This is a list of T cell receptor beta chains from one sample in a study of identical twins. MiXCR, applied by TCRdb to the 5' RACE reads, yields one record per CDR3 protein. The sample yields 1.5 million to 2 million distinct CDR3 sequences, roughly 35% seen once. Input material: cord blood. Receptors originate from a newborn girl in good health. CDR3s include the opening cysteine and the closing phenylalanine or tryptophan. Fields, in order: V gene, J gene, clone size, D gene, CDR3 DNA, CDR3 protein. A D gene is named only where the DNA matches it firmly. The listing skips clone size in some rows; elsewhere it reads once, few, many or a size class.

>TRBV20-1|TRBJ2-7|NA|NA
TGCAGTGCTAGAGAGATTTATAGTCCCCCCTACAATGAGCAGTACTTC
CSAREIYSPPYNEQYF
>TRBV4-2|TRBJ2-3|few|NA
TGTGCCAGCAGCCAAGGACCTCCGGGACCCACCAACACAGATACGCAGTATTTT
CASSQGPPGPTNTDTQYF
>TRBV4-1|TRBJ2-1|NA|NA
TGCGCCAGCAGCCGCTTATCAGTAGGACAACCCGAGGAGTTCTTC
CASSRLSVGQPEEFF
>TRBV2|TRBJ1-2|NA|NA
TGTGCCAGCAGGGAGCCATCTAACTATGGCTACACCTTC
CASREPSNYGYTF
>TRBV10-3|TRBJ1-1|NA|NA
TGTGCCAGCAAAAGAACGGGGGGCGAGAACACTGAAGCTTTCTTT
CASKRTGGENTEAFF
>TRBV11-2|TRBJ2-3|NA|NA
TGTACCAGCACCCATCGCAGAGGGGTGGATACGCAGTATTTT
CTSTHRRGVDTQYF
>TRBV6-5|TRBJ2-2|once|TRBD1
TGTGCCAGCAGGGGAGACAGGGCGCCCACCGGGGAGCTGTTTTTT
CASRGDRAPTGELFF
>TRBV24-1|TRBJ1-6|few|NA
TGTGCCACCAGTGATTTGGGTTCACCCCTCCACTTT
CATSDLGSPLHF
>TRBV25-1|TRBJ1-1|few|NA
TGTGCCAGCAGTGAACCGATGAACACTGAAGCTTTCTTT
CASSEPMNTEAFF
>TRBV5-1|TRBJ1-4|few|TRBD1
TGCGCCAGCAGCTTGTACCGGGACAGAGGTGAAAAACTGTTTTTT
CASSLYRDRGEKLFF
>TRBV20-1|TRBJ2-3|many|NA
TGCAGTGCTACCACTCGGGACTTTCTCGGGGATACGCAGTATTTT
CSATTRDFLGDTQYF
>TRBV2|TRBJ1-2|NA|NA
TGTGCCAGCAGCGAAAAGCGGATTCAGCGTCTTAACTATGGCTACACCTTC
CASSEKRIQRLNYGYTF
>TRBV5-5|TRBJ1-5|NA|NA
TGTGCCAGCAGCGCAGTGAGACAGGACAATCAGCCCCAGCATTTT
CASSAVRQDNQPQHF
>TRBV29-1|TRBJ1-1|NA|NA
TGCAGCGTTGAAGGGAGGGAGGAAGCTTTCTTT
CSVEGREEAFF
>TRBV5-1|TRBJ2-5|NA|TRBD2
TGCGCCAGCAGCACCACCGGGACTAGATCTTTGGAGACCCAGTACTTC
CASSTTGTRSLETQYF
>TRBV5-5|TRBJ1-5|few|TRBD1
TGTGCCAGCAGCTTGTACGTGACAGGGGGCAATCAGCCCCAGCATTTT
CASSLYVTGGNQPQHF
>TRBV5-1|TRBJ2-1|NA|TRBD2
TGCGCCAGCAGCTTGGCTGGGAAGACTAGCGGGGGCTACAATGAGCAGTTCTTC
CASSLAGKTSGGYNEQFF
>TRBV11-2|TRBJ1-4|few|NA
TGTGCCAGCAGCCCAGCCCCAGCTCCTAATGAAAAACTGTTTTTT
CASSPAPAPNEKLFF
>TRBV2|TRBJ2-1|NA|NA
TGTGCCAGCAGTGAATCCTCCGTTAGCGGACATTCCTACAATGAGCAGTTCTTC
CASSESSVSGHSYNEQFF
>TRBV12-3/TRBV12-4|TRBJ2-1|few|NA
TGTGCCAGCACCAATTTCATCGGGTCCGACAATGAGCAGTTCTTC
CASTNFIGSDNEQFF
>TRBV2|TRBJ1-2|NA|NA
TGTGCCAGCAGTGAAGCGCTGCAGGGCTATGGCTACACCTTC
CASSEALQGYGYTF
>TRBV4-2|TRBJ2-7|few|TRBD2
TGTGCCAGCAGCCAACTCTGGACTAGTTCCTACGAGCAGTACTTC
CASSQLWTSSYEQYF
>TRBV20-1|TRBJ1-1|NA|NA
TGCAGTGCTAGCCGGCAGGGAAGAGGGATGAACACTGAAGCTTTCTTT
CSASRQGRGMNTEAFF
>TRBV19|TRBJ1-5|NA|TRBD1
TGTGCCAGTAGTATCCCGGACAGGTATAGCAATCAGCCCCAGCATTTT
CASSIPDRYSNQPQHF
>TRBV25-1|TRBJ2-1|NA|TRBD2
TGTGCCAGCAGTGAGGCTAGCGGAGACGATGAGCAGTTCTTC
CASSEASGDDEQFF
>TRBV20-1|TRBJ2-4|NA|NA
TGCAGTGCTAGGGGACGGGTGGCGACTCAGTACTTC
CSARGRVATQYF
>TRBV6-5|TRBJ1-2|few|NA
TGTGCCAGCAGTTACTCAGGCAATCCCCTCTATGGCTACACCTTC
CASSYSGNPLYGYTF
>TRBV10-3|TRBJ2-3|many|TRBD1
TGTGCCATCAGTGCGGGACAGGGACCAGATACGCAGTATTTT
CAISAGQGPDTQYF
>TRBV2|TRBJ1-1|few|NA
TGTGCCAGCAGGGGAGTCACTGAAGCTTTCTTT
CASRGVTEAFF
>TRBV7-9|TRBJ1-4|NA|NA
TGTGCCAGCAGCTGGACCGGGGCACTTGAGGAAAAACTGTTTTTT
CASSWTGALEEKLFF
>TRBV27|TRBJ2-7|few|TRBD2
TGTGCCAGCAGTCCGTGGACTAGAGACAATGAGCAGTACTTC
CASSPWTRDNEQYF
>TRBV2|TRBJ2-3|few|NA
TGTGCCAGCAGTGCCACGCCTTCCAGGCGCACAGATACGCAGTATTTT
CASSATPSRRTDTQYF
>TRBV2|TRBJ2-3|NA|NA
TGTGCCACGAAGGGGGGGAGCACAGATACGCAGTATTTT
CATKGGSTDTQYF
>TRBV3-1|TRBJ2-3|few|NA
TGTGCCAGCAGCCAAGTGCAGAGCGCGCAGTATTTT
CASSQVQSAQYF
>TRBV12-3/TRBV12-4|TRBJ2-4|NA|TRBD1
TGTGCCAGCAGTTTCTCGGACAGGGACCTAGCCAAAAACATTCAGTACTTC
CASSFSDRDLAKNIQYF
>TRBV12-3/TRBV12-4|TRBJ2-5|NA|NA
TGTGCCAGCAGTTTAGCGACGGAATGGGGAGAGACCCAGTACTTC
CASSLATEWGETQYF
>TRBV2|TRBJ1-2|few|NA
TGTGCCAGCAGTGAAGATTCGACCCCCCCTCGGGGCTACACCTTC
CASSEDSTPPRGYTF
>TRBV20-1|TRBJ2-3|NA|TRBD2
TGCAGTGCTAGAGAACTAGCGGGAGGCCCCAGGCCGCAGTATTTT
CSARELAGGPRPQYF
>TRBV4-2|TRBJ2-3|NA|TRBD2
TGTGCCAGCAGCCGGGAACTAGCGGGATCAGATACGCAGTATTTT
CASSRELAGSDTQYF
>TRBV30|TRBJ2-7|NA|NA
TGTGCCTGGAGTACCGGGCCTTATCCTTCCTACGAGCAGTACTTC
CAWSTGPYPSYEQYF
>TRBV29-1|TRBJ2-7|NA|NA
TGCAGCGTTGGTTATCAACAGGGTGGAGAGCAGTACTTC
CSVGYQQGGEQYF
>TRBV20-1|TRBJ2-7|NA|TRBD2
TGCAGTGGGATAGCGGGAGTGGAGACCCGGTACTTC
CSGIAGVETRYF
>TRBV10-3|TRBJ1-1|NA|NA
TGCGGAACTGGGGGGGAGTTGGACACTGAAGCTTTCTTT
CGTGGELDTEAFF
>TRBV20-1|TRBJ1-2|few|NA
TGCAGTGCTCCACAGGGTCGTTATGGCTACACCTTC
CSAPQGRYGYTF
>TRBV20-1|TRBJ2-3|NA|NA
TGCAGTGCTAGTGATAGCGTAGATACGCAGTATTTT
CSASDSVDTQYF
>TRBV5-1|TRBJ2-3|many|TRBD1
TGTGCCAGCAGCTTGACAGGGGATACGCAGTATTTT
CASSLTGDTQYF
>TRBV5-6|TRBJ2-7|few|NA
TGTGCCGATCCGAGGGTGTGGGCCTACGAGCAGTACTTC
CADPRVWAYEQYF
>TRBV6-4|TRBJ2-1|NA|TRBD2
TGTGCCAGCAGTGACTCACGGCTAGCGGGAAGAAATGAGCAGTTCTTC
CASSDSRLAGRNEQFF
>TRBV29-1|TRBJ1-2|NA|TRBD1
TGCAGCGTGAGGACAGGGCCAAATGGCTACACCTTC
CSVRTGPNGYTF
>TRBV14|TRBJ2-1|many|NA
TGTGCCAGCAGCCAAGTGTCGCCTAGTGAGCAGTTCTTC
CASSQVSPSEQFF
>TRBV29-1|TRBJ1-5|many|TRBD1
TGCAGCGTCAGAGTAGGGGGCGGTCAGCCCCAGCATTTT
CSVRVGGGQPQHF
>TRBV10-3|TRBJ2-3|NA|NA
TGTGCCATCAGTGACCTCACAGATACGCAGTATTTT
CAISDLTDTQYF
>TRBV12-3/TRBV12-4|TRBJ1-5|NA|TRBD1
TGTGCCAGCAGCGCCGGGACAGGGCTTAATCAGCCCCAGCATTTT
CASSAGTGLNQPQHF
>TRBV3-1|TRBJ2-3|few|TRBD2
TGTGCCAGCAGGAAGCGGGGGGGAGTTAGCACAGATACGCAGTATTTT
CASRKRGGVSTDTQYF
>TRBV5-1|TRBJ2-7|few|NA
TGCGCCAGCAGCACGACTTCCCCAGTCATTCTCTCCTACGAGCAGTACTTC
CASSTTSPVILSYEQYF
>TRBV14|TRBJ2-5|NA|NA
TGTGCCAGCAGCCAAGAAGTGCGAGAGACCCAGTACTTC
CASSQEVRETQYF
>TRBV6-5|TRBJ2-2|NA|NA
TGTGCCAGCAGGTTTTCGGATGGCCTCGGGGAGCTGTTTTTT
CASRFSDGLGELFF
>TRBV12-3/TRBV12-4|TRBJ2-5|NA|TRBD2
TGTGCCAGCAGCCGCGGACTAGCGGGAGGGCCTAGGAATGAGCAGTACTTC
CASSRGLAGGPRNEQYF
>TRBV5-1|TRBJ2-2|few|TRBD2
TGCGCCAGCAGCTTTGGGACTAGCGGGAGTCTCCGGGAGCTGTTTTTT
CASSFGTSGSLRELFF